This T cell receptor (beta chain) originates from a study of blood T cell repertoires in COVID-19 (dated by TCRdb to 2018 to 2020). Regarding the study in general: Samples covering the acute and convalescent phases of COVID-19 were provided by collaborators in the United States, Italy and Spain. The material from the prospective study consisted of cDNA or gDNA derived from T cells, B-cell-depleted T cells, or PBMCs. Deeply sampled blood TCRbeta repertoires from subjects exposed to, actively infected with, or recovered from COVID-19 were included in the dataset. The repertoires were released in a freely available public database intended as a resource for research on the immune response to SARS-CoV-2. Samples came from the ongoing ImmuneRACE study (first 160 participants) plus 1,254 subjects from 6 global collaborators. The sample metadata nearly always contained a de-identified subject ID, COVID-19 status, age in years and sex. HLA class I and class II types, where available, came from metadata supplied by the sample provider rather than from assay-based typing. Broad study findings and their caveats: How much clinical and demographic metadata was included differed by source and by participant, and the metadata was provided uncurated.

Collaborating institutions collected whole blood in K2EDTA tubes following their own protocols. For TCRbeta analysis, collaborators shipped samples in one of three forms: frozen whole blood, isolated PBMCs, or DNA extracted from either of those sample types. On this clone: Its cognate antigen has yet to be identified. Qualities for individual bases were not recorded, and no much larger clone is one base off.

V and J are truncated by 3 bases and 1 base respectively, leaving an intervening sequence of 6 bases. The cysteine opens and the phenylalanine closes a CDR3 of 13 amino acids. This entry keeps only the CDR3 DNA: 39 bases, framed from base 1. The germline V gene yields SGDLS for CDR1 and YYNGEE for CDR2. TCRbeta CDR3 regions were amplified from genomic DNA by means of the immunoSEQ Assay, a bias-controlled multiplex PCR. Regarding the original processing steps: Within the assay, amplification of reference gene primers was used to estimate how many nucleated cells each sample contained. To quantify the absolute abundance of each unique TCRbeta CDR3 rearrangement, sequence reads were collapsed and filtered. For each sample, productive Simpson clonality was calculated as the square root of Simpson's diversity index over productive rearrangements. TCRdb stores this immuneACCESS table with in-frame sequences only. Part of the clones is absent; in the studies checked, under half of the shortfall reflects unresolved V genes, and no reason is known for the rest. V and J calls and clone size are given by that table; D and trimming were obtained from the DNA. Across this sample there are fewer than 300,000 clones, with more than 70% seen only once. Roughly 3% of the sample comes from the top ten.

The chain employs TRBV9 and TRBJ2-3; the D gene lacks a confident call. Specimen: peripheral blood. This receptor was taken from a woman under 30 with acute or convalescent COVID-19. The CDR3 loop reads CASSALGTDTQYF. In nucleotides, the sequence is TGTGCCAGCAGCGCACTGGGCACAGATACGCAGTATTTT.